A single sample gave rise to the 7 T cell receptor beta chains below, sequenced in a study of identifying expanded T cells in peripheral blood. Some clones are missing from TCRdb's copy, which holds only in-frame ones; the method was immunoSEQ multiplex PCR. In the table there are some 97,000 clones, 80% to 90% of which are singletons. The sample comprised blood. The receptors stem from a person between 18 and 75 years old in good health.

Written as DNA, the CDR3 is TGCGCCAGCAGCCGCCGAACACAGGGGAAAGAGACCCAGTACTTC. Protein: CASSRRTQGKETQYF. The rearrangement links TRBV5-1 to TRBJ2-5; 7 nucleotides match TRBD1. Trimming at V came to 4 bases and at J to 3 bases, leaving 9 bases not matched to a gene. Germline values: CDR1 SGHRS, CDR2 YFSETQ. The CDR3 length is 15 residues.

The V call is TRBV27, the J call TRBJ2-2; TRBD1 matches 9 bases. Germline-derived CDR1 and CDR2 are MNHEY and SMNVEV (reference sequence). The CDR3 runs 16 residues. V was clipped by 6 bases and J by 6 bases; unmatched bases: 11. This CDR3 reads CASRKSRDRDSGELFF. DNA of the CDR3: TGTGCCAGCAGAAAGTCCCGGGACAGGGATTCCGGGGAGCTGTTTTTT.

The gene calls are TRBV5-6 and TRBJ2-7; D remains unclear. Germline-derived CDR1 and CDR2 are SGHDT and YYEEEE. V gave up 1 base and J gave up 0 bases, with 5 bases separating them. This CDR3 comprises 13 residues. DNA of the CDR3: TGTGCCAGCAGCTTGTGGGACTCCTACGAGCAGTACTTC. Its translation is CASSLWDSYEQYF.

The gene calls are TRBV11-3 and TRBJ1-1; a weak D match, TRBD1 (5 bases). V was trimmed by 2 bases and J by 1 base, leaving 8 bases between them. Per the germline V gene, CDR1 is SGHNT and CDR2 is YENEEA. The CDR3 runs 14 residues. This CDR3 reads CASSLQGKNTEAFF. DNA of the CDR3: TGTGCCAGCAGCTTACAGGGTAAGAACACTGAAGCTTTCTTT.

The chain has TRBV5-6 and TRBJ1-5, with 9 positions matching TRBD1. The CDR3 covers 14 residues. From germline, CDR1 is SGHDT and CDR2 YYEEEE. The trim removed 2 bases at V and 7 bases at J, leaving 4 bases unmatched. The CDR3 DNA sequence: TGTGCCAGCAGCTTTGGGACAGGGAAGCAGCCCCAGCATTTT. Translating gives CASSFGTGKQPQHF.

The rearrangement links TRBV28 to TRBJ1-1, with D unclear. CDR3 size: 12 residues. V lost 1 base, J lost 10 bases, and 10 bases lay in between. The V gene's germline CDR1 is MDHEN and CDR2 SYDVKM. CDR3 nucleotides: TGTGCCAGCAGTTTATTAAACTTAGCAGCTTTCTTT. Translating gives CASSLLNLAAFF.

The chain has TRBV7-2 and TRBJ2-7; D is undetermined. Between the trimmed V and J ends, which lost 5 bases and 6 bases, there was a span of 20 bases. Germline values: CDR1 SGHTA, CDR2 FQGNSA. The CDR3 loop spans 15 amino acids. The CDR3 DNA follows: TGTGCCAGCAGCCCCGGCCCCCTTGCCCTATTCGAGCAGTACTTC. Encoded protein: CASSPGPLALFEQYF.